This T cell receptor beta chain was sequenced during a study of patients and donors after allogeneic stem cell transplantation. TCRdb re-analysed the RT-PCR reads in MiXCR, keeping a single row per CDR3 protein. The sample carries about 320 distinct CDR3 sequences, more than 2.5% recorded once. This clonotype is classed as large. The CDR3 has 14 residues. Germline CDR1 is SGHTA and CDR2 is FQGTGA. After removal of 4 bases from V and 5 bases from J, the junction contained 7 bases not matched to a gene. J is TRBJ2-5 and V is TRBV7-3; TRBD1 matches 7 bases. Material: blood, either unsorted or a sorted T cell fraction (not recorded which). This clonotype was sampled from a human donor who was either an allogeneic HSCT recipient or a stem cell or donor lymphocyte infusion donor (not recorded which). It is not recorded whose cells these are; they may come from a transplant donor. CDR3: CASSSGGNVETQYF. CDR3 nucleotides: TGTGCCAGCAGCTCAGGGGGTAATGTGGAGACCCAGTACTTC.